What follows is one TCR beta chain and its context. What it binds is unknown. The data derive from a study of T-cell memory formation after mild COVID-19. Whole-study context: TCR clustering was largely donor specific.

TCRalpha and TCRbeta libraries used 5'RACE with constant-segment primers and UMIs. MiXCR, applied by TCRdb to the 5' RACE reads, yields one record per CDR3 protein. The repertoire has roughly 130,000 distinct CDR3 sequences, about a sixth of them found once; the top ten carry approximately 4.7%. The V end was cut by 9 bases, the J end by 7 bases, with 19 bases between. The germline CDR1 and CDR2 sequences are LNHNV and YYDKDF (reference sequence). The CDR3 totals 14 residues. Overall study findings and caveats: Clonal second-wave expansions that peaked on day 37 had unconfirmed SARS-CoV-2 specificity. Clones shrinking from day 15 to 85 showed even CD4/CD8 mixes; later expanders tilted CD4+.

This TCR was sampled from a man younger than 30 who had mild COVID-19 (a few samples of this study predate the infection). Cell type and time point are not known. The chain is built from TRBV15 and TRBJ1-5, with D tentatively TRBD1 (6 bases). The specimen was PBMCs or a T cell subset sorted from them (not recorded which). The CDR3 reads CATGRGGRRQPQHF. Written as DNA, the CDR3 is TGTGCCACGGGACGGGGGGGCCGTAGGCAGCCCCAGCATTTT. The full variable domain, in which reference TRBV15 and TRBJ1-5 provide the parts outside the CDR3, is DAMVIQNPRYQVTQFGKPVTLSCSQTLNHNVMYWYQQKSSQAPKLLFHYYDKDFNNEADTPDNFQSRRPNTSFCFLDIRSPGLGDTAMYLCATGRGGRRQPQHFGDGTRLSIL.